This TCR beta chain derives from a study of shared clonotypes between healthy human individuals. Study findings and constraints: As a rule, naive subsets had a larger estimated richness than memory subsets. Relative to their counterparts shared across all four donors, non-shared clonotypes exhibited diminished generation probabilities.

Deep was the level used in running the assay. Some clones are missing from TCRdb's copy, which holds only in-frame ones; the method was immunoSEQ multiplex PCR. The sample lists about 610,000 clones; approximately 96% were seen once. Naive CD8 cells, CD45RO-negative and positively selected for CCR7, excluded terminally differentiated effector memory CD45RA+ cells. Donors were healthy HIV-negative adults without recent acute infections or vaccinations. As regards this clone: As yet, its antigen is unknown.

The CDR3 length is 17 residues. Trimming cost V 1 base and J 4 bases; bases outside gene matches: 7. Per the germline V gene, CDR1 is LNHDA and CDR2 is SQIVND (reference sequence). This TCR was sampled from a woman in her thirties in good health. The J gene is TRBJ2-7, the V gene TRBV19, with 13 bases aligning to TRBD2. Input material: naive CD8+ T cells sorted from blood. CDR3 nucleotide sequence: TGTGCCAGTAGTATAGGGACTAGCGGGAGTAGGCCGTACGAGCAGTACTTC. As protein: CASSIGTSGSRPYEQYF.